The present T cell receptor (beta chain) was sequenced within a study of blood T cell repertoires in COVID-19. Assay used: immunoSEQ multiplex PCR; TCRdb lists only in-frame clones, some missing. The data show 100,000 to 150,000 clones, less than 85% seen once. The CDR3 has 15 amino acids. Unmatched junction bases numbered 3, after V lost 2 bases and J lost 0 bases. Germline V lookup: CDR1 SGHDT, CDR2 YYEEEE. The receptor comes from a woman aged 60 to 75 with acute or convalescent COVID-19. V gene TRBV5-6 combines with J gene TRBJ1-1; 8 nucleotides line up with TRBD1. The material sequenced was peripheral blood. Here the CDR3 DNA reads TGTGCCAGCAGCTTACAGGGGGACTTGAACACTGAAGCTTTCTTT. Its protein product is CASSLQGDLNTEAFF.